The 17 T cell receptor beta chains below come from one sample, sequenced in a study of T cell responses to AZD1222 COVID-19 vaccine. Using immunoSEQ multiplex PCR, the repertoire was profiled, and TCRdb retains in-frame clones only, with some absent. The sample includes over 85,000 clones, around 81% of them seen just once. The source was peripheral blood, collected on day 0 of AZD1222 vaccination. These receptors originate from an adult in good health.

The chain employs TRBV11-2 and TRBJ1-5; 7 bases line up with TRBD1. Germline V lookup: CDR1 SGHAT, CDR2 FQNNGV. The CDR3 extends over 15 amino acids. V shed 5 bases and J 4 bases; nucleotides not matched to a gene: 8. The CDR3 protein is CASSPERTGNQPQHF. The CDR3 DNA is TGTGCCAGCAGCCCCGAAAGGACAGGAAATCAGCCCCAGCATTTT.

V is TRBV7-9 and J is TRBJ2-1; 9 nucleotides agree with TRBD2. Germline CDR1 is SEHNR and CDR2 is FQNEAQ (reference sequence). After removal of 7 bases from V and 6 bases from J, the junction contained 16 bases not matched to a gene. The CDR3 is 17 amino acids. The CDR3 loop is CASTKTSGHLLRNEQFF. CDR3 coding DNA: TGTGCCAGCACCAAGACTAGCGGACATTTATTACGCAATGAGCAGTTCTTC.

The genes are TRBV10-2 and TRBJ1-1, with D perhaps matching TRBD1 (6 bases). The CDR3 extends over 14 amino acids. The germline V gene encodes CDR1 WSHSY and CDR2 SAAADI. Trimming took 5 bases from V and 4 from J, leaving 14 bases between them. CDR3 in DNA: TGCGCCAGCAGTTTAGGGGGTCGGAGCACTGAAGCTTTCTTT. It yields the protein CASSLGGRSTEAFF.

J is TRBJ1-3 and V is TRBV7-2; tentative D call: TRBD1 (6 bases). Per germline, CDR1 SGHTA and CDR2 FQGNSA. V shed 6 bases and J shed 4 bases, with 16 bases lying between them. This CDR3 has 15 amino acids. CDR3 region: CASSTTGIAGNTIYF. In nucleotides, the CDR3 is TGTGCCAGCAGTACCACAGGGATTGCCGGAAACACCATATATTTT.

V usage is TRBV19 and J usage is TRBJ2-1; unclear D gene. This CDR3 contains 16 residues. Deletions cut 4 bases from V and 0 bases from J, with 13 bases between. Germline V CDR1 and CDR2: LNHDA, SQIVND (reference sequence). The CDR3 nucleotides are TGTGCCAGTAGTACCGGCGCGGTTAGCTCCTACAATGAGCAGTTCTTC. Translating it yields CASSTGAVSSYNEQFF.

This clone has only a few counts. The chain recombines TRBV7-2 with TRBJ2-1, with D maybe TRBD1 (5 bases). The CDR3 contains 15 residues. Trimming removed 0 bases from V and 5 bases from J, with 11 bases in between. The germline CDR1 and CDR2 sequences are SGHTA and FQGNSA. CDR3 residues: CASSLALVRDNEQFF. The DNA of the CDR3 is TGTGCCAGCAGCTTAGCGCTGGTCAGGGACAATGAGCAGTTCTTC.

CDR3 loop: CASSRDRSSNQPQHF. The DNA for the CDR3 is TGTGCCAGCAGTAGGGACAGAAGTAGCAATCAGCCCCAGCATTTT. V is TRBV6-5 and J is TRBJ1-5; TRBD1 agrees at 7 bases. The junction had 4 bases not matched to a gene; V was cut back by 5 bases and J by 0 bases. Germline CDR1 and CDR2: MNHEY and SVGAGI. CDR3 length: 15 residues.

This chain joins TRBV10-2 and TRBJ1-4; 10 bases match TRBD1. This CDR3 contains 14 residues. Losses at the gene ends were 5 bases for V and 8 bases for J; bases not matched to a gene: 5. Looked up from germline, CDR1 is WSHSY and CDR2 is SAAADI. The CDR3 reads CASSPGQGIEKLFF. The CDR3 DNA reads as TGCGCCAGCAGTCCGGGACAGGGGATAGAAAAACTGTTTTTT.

The genes are TRBV5-1 and TRBJ2-7; 10 bases line up with TRBD2. V lost 0 bases and J lost 3; bases outside the gene matches: 3. Germline V CDR1 and CDR2: SGHRS, YFSETQ. The CDR3 covers 15 residues. CDR3 loop: CASSLVAGGGYEQYF. CDR3 nucleotides: TGCGCCAGCAGCTTGGTAGCGGGAGGAGGCTACGAGCAGTACTTC.

This chain connects TRBV28 to TRBJ2-1; 11 bases agree with TRBD1. The length of the CDR3 is 15 residues. Trimming at V came to 6 bases and at J to 4 bases, leaving 5 bases not matched to a gene. Germline V gene lookup returns CDR1 MDHEN and CDR2 SYDVKM. As DNA, the CDR3 is TGTGCCAGCAGCGGACAGGGGGCAGGGTACAATGAGCAGTTCTTC. Translation: CASSGQGAGYNEQFF.

The chain links TRBV6-6 to TRBJ1-5, with TRBD1 matching 7 bases. The CDR3 consists of 15 residues. Per germline, CDR1 MNHNY and CDR2 SVGAGI (reference sequence). Trimming cost V 7 bases and J 0 bases; bases outside gene matches: 6. For the CDR3, the DNA is TGTGCCAGCACCGGGACAGTTTATAGCAATCAGCCCCAGCATTTT. Its protein product is CASTGTVYSNQPQHF.

The chain has TRBV5-1 and TRBJ2-5, with 7 bases aligning to TRBD1. This CDR3 has 17 amino acids. Germline CDR1 and CDR2: SGHRS and YFSETQ. V shed 5 bases and J 0 bases; nucleotides not matched to a gene: 13. The CDR3: CASRADRYTQHQETQYF. In DNA form, the CDR3 reads TGCGCCAGCAGGGCGGACAGGTACACACAACACCAAGAGACCCAGTACTTC.

This clone appeared a few times. This chain links TRBV30 with TRBJ1-1; D ambiguous. The CDR3 runs 13 residues. V was trimmed by 3 bases and J by 5 bases, leaving 13 bases between them. Per the germline V gene, CDR1 is GTSNPN and CDR2 is SVGIG (reference sequence). CDR3: CAWRSRRRTEAFF. CDR3 sequence (DNA): TGTGCCTGGAGGTCTCGAAGGAGGACTGAAGCTTTCTTT.

The chain couples TRBV28 to TRBJ2-3; 9 bases are shared with TRBD2. The CDR3 consists of 13 residues. Trimming removed 8 bases from V and 1 base from J; junction bases left unmatched: 1. CDR1 and CDR2 from the germline V gene are MDHEN and SYDVKM. The CDR3 nucleotides read TGTGCCAGCCGGACTAGCGGCACAGATACGCAGTATTTT. Translation gives CASRTSGTDTQYF.

This clone was found a few times. The chain couples TRBV9 to TRBJ1-1, with unresolved D. The V and J ends lost 4 bases and 8 bases respectively, with 15 bases between them. The germline CDR1 and CDR2 sequences are SGDLS and YYNGEE. The CDR3 length is 13 residues. The CDR3 spells CASSLTTLSEAFF. The CDR3 DNA sequence: TGTGCCAGCAGCCTTACTACTTTATCGGAAGCTTTCTTT. Supplemented by reference TRBV9 and TRBJ1-1, the full variable domain reads DSGVTQTPKHLITATGQRVTLRCSPRSGDLSVYWYQQSLDQGLQFLIQYYNGEERAKGNILERFSAQQFPDLHSELNLSSLELGDSALYFCASSLTTLSEAFFGQGTRLTVV.

The V gene is TRBV30, the J gene TRBJ1-5, with 8 bases identical to TRBD1. J lost 0 bases, V lost 5 bases, and 9 bases had no gene match. The CDR3 is made up of 16 amino acids. Germline CDR1 is GTSNPN and CDR2 is SVGIG (reference sequence). DNA for the CDR3: TGTGCCTGGGGACAGGGAATAGGCTTTAGCAATCAGCCCCAGCATTTT. Residues: CAWGQGIGFSNQPQHF.

V is TRBV6-5 and J is TRBJ2-1; tentative D call: TRBD1 (5 bases). Germline V gene data show CDR1 as MNHEY and CDR2 as SVGAGI. Trimming pared 0 bases from V and 4 bases from J, leaving 10 bases between. The CDR3 length is 15 residues. DNA for the CDR3: TGTGCCAGCAGTTACTCGAAGGGGCTTTACAATGAGCAGTTCTTC. Translation: CASSYSKGLYNEQFF.